The 29 T cell receptor beta chains in this list originate from one sample, sequenced in a study of monozygotic twins with inflammatory bowel disease (dated by TCRdb to about 2019). Libraries were made using 5' RACE. Sequencing took place on an Illumina HiSeq 2500. With the reads reprocessed by TCRdb, a single entry stands for each CDR3 protein sequence and no DNA is reported. The table for this sample lists about 450,000 distinct CDR3 sequences. 2% to 3% of the sample is taken by the ten largest. Sequenced: blood. The receptors originated from a human donor with ulcerative colitis or Crohn's disease, or a healthy co-twin of an affected twin (not recorded which).

The J gene is TRBJ2-7, the V gene TRBV20-1. The germline gives CDR1 DFQATT, CDR2 SNEGSKA (reference sequence). This CDR3 has 17 amino acids. The CDR3 protein is CSARDSIGGRASYEQYF.

The chain recombines TRBV7-9 with TRBJ1-2; the TCRdb call, TRBD1, lacks DNA for checking. Germline CDR1 SEHNR, CDR2 FQNEAQ (reference sequence). This CDR3 has 12 amino acids. CDR3 protein: CASSLGDGGYTF.

V gene TRBV5-1 combines with J gene TRBJ2-1; TCRdb's D gene call, TRBD2, goes unchecked for lack of DNA. Germline loops: CDR1 SGHRS, CDR2 YFSETQ. The CDR3 covers 16 residues. The CDR3 is CASTRLLAGGYNEQFF. Drawing the rest from reference TRBV5-1 and TRBJ2-1, the complete variable domain is KAGVTQTPRYLIKTRGQQVTLSCSPISGHRSVSWYQQTPGQGLQFLFEYFSETQRNKGNFPGRFSGRQFSNSRSEMNVSTLELGDSALYLCASTRLLAGGYNEQFFGPGTRLTVL.

The chain joins TRBV2 to TRBJ1-5; absent DNA, TCRdb's TRBD1 call cannot be checked. The CDR3 is 14 amino acids. Germline lookup yields CDR1 SNHLY and CDR2 FYNNEI. This chain's CDR3 is CASSGAGQHQPQHF.

The chain employs TRBV9 and TRBJ2-3; TCRdb lists TRBD2, though no DNA is available to test this call. This CDR3 has 16 residues. The V gene's germline CDR1 is SGDLS and CDR2 YYNGEE. The CDR3 loop reads CASSVEGGRATDTQYF.

The V call is TRBV7-3, the J call TRBJ2-2; TCRdb picks TRBD1, but there is no DNA to check that call. CDR1 SGHTA and CDR2 FQGTGA come from the germline V gene. This CDR3 region has 16 residues. CDR3 protein: CASSLLGGPNTGELFF.

The chain carries TRBV28 and TRBJ1-5; TCRdb's D call, TRBD1, is unchecked because there is no DNA. Germline-derived CDR1 and CDR2 are MDHEN and SYDVKM. The CDR3 totals 16 residues. The CDR3 sequence: CASSLALGQGVEPQHF.

V and J are TRBV7-8 and TRBJ1-5; the TCRdb D gene call, TRBD1, has no DNA to confirm it. Germline lookup yields CDR1 SGHVS and CDR2 FQNEAQ. This CDR3 region has 14 residues. CDR3 amino acids: CASSDGQVPQPQHF.

The chain recombines TRBV6-5 with TRBJ2-6; TCRdb designates TRBD1, a call that cannot be tested without DNA. This CDR3 comprises 18 residues. Germline V gene sequence: CDR1 MNHEY, CDR2 SVGAGI. This CDR3 reads CASSYLAPGGSGANVLTF.

The V gene is TRBV6-5, the J gene TRBJ2-1; as DNA is missing, the TRBD1 call by TCRdb cannot be tested. The CDR3 covers 15 residues. CDR1 MNHEY and CDR2 SVGAGI come from the germline V gene. The CDR3 here is CASSYSASRVEGQFF.

The chain recombines TRBV30 with TRBJ1-2; the TRBD1 assignment by TCRdb is unverifiable without DNA. The germline V gene encodes CDR1 GTSNPN and CDR2 SVGIG (reference sequence). This CDR3 region has 14 residues. The chain's CDR3 is CACFSQGITYGYTF.

The rearrangement links TRBV5-1 to TRBJ2-7. This CDR3 is 15 amino acids long. Germline CDR1 SGHRS, CDR2 YFSETQ. The CDR3 reads CASSLIDTNSYEQYF.

The chain has TRBV7-3 and TRBJ2-7. Germline V gene lookup returns CDR1 SGHTA and CDR2 FQGTGA. This CDR3 is 13 amino acids long. The CDR3 is CASSLSPYYEQYF.

The chain couples TRBV6-5 to TRBJ2-7. Germline V gene data show CDR1 as MNHEY and CDR2 as SVGAGI. The CDR3 covers 14 residues. The CDR3: CASSYGGGSYEQYF.

The chain is built from TRBV20-1 and TRBJ1-5. Germline CDR1 and CDR2: DFQATT and SNEGSKA (reference sequence). This CDR3 region has 15 residues. The CDR3 sequence is CSARDGTYSNQPQHF.

V and J are TRBV29-1 and TRBJ1-4; TCRdb designates TRBD1, a call that cannot be tested without DNA. The germline CDR1 and CDR2 sequences are SQVTM and ANQGSEA. There are 13 residues in the CDR3. This CDR3 is CSVPGGLGEKLFF.

The genes are TRBV19 and TRBJ2-7; TCRdb's D call, TRBD1, is unchecked because there is no DNA. The CDR3 has 15 residues. Per germline, CDR1 LNHDA and CDR2 SQIVND (reference sequence). This chain's CDR3 is CASSIGPEQGDEQYF.

The chain couples TRBV12-3 or TRBV12-4 to TRBJ2-3; TCRdb indicates TRBD2, and absent DNA this call remains unverified. The CDR3 loop spans 14 amino acids. The CDR3 sequence: CASKNFGGADTQYF.

This chain uses TRBV7-8 with TRBJ2-5; TCRdb's D call, TRBD1, is unchecked because there is no DNA. Germline CDR1 reads SGHVS; CDR2 reads FQNEAQ. The CDR3 length is 15 residues. The CDR3: CASSLGARGQETQYF.

The genes are TRBV28 and TRBJ2-3; no DNA is available, so the TRBD2 call from TCRdb remains unchecked. The CDR3 loop spans 18 amino acids. Germline assignment: CDR1 MDHEN and CDR2 SYDVKM. The CDR3 sequence: CASSSQGTSYYGLDTQYF.

The CDR3 loop is CASSPPVRGYNEQFF. The rearrangement uses TRBV3-1 and TRBJ2-1; TCRdb lists TRBD1, though no DNA is available to test this call. Germline V gene data show CDR1 as LGHDT and CDR2 as YNNKEL (reference sequence). There are 15 residues in the CDR3.

The gene calls are TRBV7-2 and TRBJ2-1; TCRdb indicates TRBD2, and absent DNA this call remains unverified. Germline values: CDR1 SGHTA, CDR2 FQGNSA. The CDR3 is 16 amino acids. The chain's CDR3 is CASRLLAGSSYNEQFF.

The chain recombines TRBV7-9 with TRBJ1-4. The CDR3 extends over 16 amino acids. Germline values: CDR1 SEHNR, CDR2 FQNEAQ (reference sequence). The CDR3 spells CASSPSTGATNEKLFF.

CDR3 in amino acids: CASSSRVLDDEQYF. The chain is built from TRBV7-9 and TRBJ2-7; TCRdb calls TRBD1, which cannot be checked without DNA. CDR1 is SEHNR, CDR2 FQNEAQ, per germline (reference sequence). The CDR3 spans 14 residues.

V gene TRBV12-3 or TRBV12-4 combines with J gene TRBJ1-1; the TCRdb call, TRBD1, lacks DNA for checking. CDR3 size: 15 residues. This CDR3 is CASTPEGAFDTEAFF.

The chain links TRBV10-2 to TRBJ2-3; there is no DNA to check the TCRdb D call of TRBD2. Germline loops: CDR1 WSHSY, CDR2 SAAADI. This CDR3 comprises 18 residues. The CDR3 sequence: CASSDASGARPGTDTQYF.

The chain joins TRBV19 to TRBJ2-7; TCRdb proposes TRBD2, but this gene call is untestable without DNA. The CDR3 covers 16 residues. Germline V CDR1 and CDR2: LNHDA, SQIVND (reference sequence). This chain's CDR3 is CASSLTSGSTAGEQYF.

The J gene is TRBJ2-7, the V gene TRBV6-2 or TRBV6-3; TCRdb designates TRBD2, a call that cannot be tested without DNA. CDR1 MNHEY and CDR2 SVGEGT come from the germline V gene. The CDR3 spans 15 residues. The CDR3 loop reads CASSLGTLTAYEQYF.

V is TRBV6-2 or TRBV6-3 and J is TRBJ1-2; TCRdb indicates TRBD1, and absent DNA this call remains unverified. The length of the CDR3 is 13 residues. The germline CDR1 and CDR2 sequences are MNHEY and SVGEGT. CDR3: CASSSQGRVGYTF.